The TCR beta chain under discussion was sequenced for a study of early T cells in non-severe SARS-CoV-2 infection. The germline CDR1 and CDR2 sequences are SGHVS and FQNEAQ. Trimming pared 5 bases from V and 9 bases from J, leaving 11 bases between. The CDR3 length is 12 residues. Unique molecular identifiers were attached to individual cDNA molecules. TCRdb processed the 5' RACE reads anew with MiXCR; each CDR3 protein has one entry. The data contain roughly 61,000 distinct CDR3 sequences, approximately 11% of them singletons. This clonotype was recorded a few times. The chain couples TRBV7-8 to TRBJ2-1; no definite D call. The receptor was isolated from an adult who was a healthcare worker with PCR-confirmed SARS-CoV-2 infection or an uninfected control (not recorded which). The specimen was whole blood. As DNA, the CDR3 is TGTGCCAGCAGCCCCTTCCATGGTGAGCAGTTCTTC. It is translated as CASSPFHGEQFF.